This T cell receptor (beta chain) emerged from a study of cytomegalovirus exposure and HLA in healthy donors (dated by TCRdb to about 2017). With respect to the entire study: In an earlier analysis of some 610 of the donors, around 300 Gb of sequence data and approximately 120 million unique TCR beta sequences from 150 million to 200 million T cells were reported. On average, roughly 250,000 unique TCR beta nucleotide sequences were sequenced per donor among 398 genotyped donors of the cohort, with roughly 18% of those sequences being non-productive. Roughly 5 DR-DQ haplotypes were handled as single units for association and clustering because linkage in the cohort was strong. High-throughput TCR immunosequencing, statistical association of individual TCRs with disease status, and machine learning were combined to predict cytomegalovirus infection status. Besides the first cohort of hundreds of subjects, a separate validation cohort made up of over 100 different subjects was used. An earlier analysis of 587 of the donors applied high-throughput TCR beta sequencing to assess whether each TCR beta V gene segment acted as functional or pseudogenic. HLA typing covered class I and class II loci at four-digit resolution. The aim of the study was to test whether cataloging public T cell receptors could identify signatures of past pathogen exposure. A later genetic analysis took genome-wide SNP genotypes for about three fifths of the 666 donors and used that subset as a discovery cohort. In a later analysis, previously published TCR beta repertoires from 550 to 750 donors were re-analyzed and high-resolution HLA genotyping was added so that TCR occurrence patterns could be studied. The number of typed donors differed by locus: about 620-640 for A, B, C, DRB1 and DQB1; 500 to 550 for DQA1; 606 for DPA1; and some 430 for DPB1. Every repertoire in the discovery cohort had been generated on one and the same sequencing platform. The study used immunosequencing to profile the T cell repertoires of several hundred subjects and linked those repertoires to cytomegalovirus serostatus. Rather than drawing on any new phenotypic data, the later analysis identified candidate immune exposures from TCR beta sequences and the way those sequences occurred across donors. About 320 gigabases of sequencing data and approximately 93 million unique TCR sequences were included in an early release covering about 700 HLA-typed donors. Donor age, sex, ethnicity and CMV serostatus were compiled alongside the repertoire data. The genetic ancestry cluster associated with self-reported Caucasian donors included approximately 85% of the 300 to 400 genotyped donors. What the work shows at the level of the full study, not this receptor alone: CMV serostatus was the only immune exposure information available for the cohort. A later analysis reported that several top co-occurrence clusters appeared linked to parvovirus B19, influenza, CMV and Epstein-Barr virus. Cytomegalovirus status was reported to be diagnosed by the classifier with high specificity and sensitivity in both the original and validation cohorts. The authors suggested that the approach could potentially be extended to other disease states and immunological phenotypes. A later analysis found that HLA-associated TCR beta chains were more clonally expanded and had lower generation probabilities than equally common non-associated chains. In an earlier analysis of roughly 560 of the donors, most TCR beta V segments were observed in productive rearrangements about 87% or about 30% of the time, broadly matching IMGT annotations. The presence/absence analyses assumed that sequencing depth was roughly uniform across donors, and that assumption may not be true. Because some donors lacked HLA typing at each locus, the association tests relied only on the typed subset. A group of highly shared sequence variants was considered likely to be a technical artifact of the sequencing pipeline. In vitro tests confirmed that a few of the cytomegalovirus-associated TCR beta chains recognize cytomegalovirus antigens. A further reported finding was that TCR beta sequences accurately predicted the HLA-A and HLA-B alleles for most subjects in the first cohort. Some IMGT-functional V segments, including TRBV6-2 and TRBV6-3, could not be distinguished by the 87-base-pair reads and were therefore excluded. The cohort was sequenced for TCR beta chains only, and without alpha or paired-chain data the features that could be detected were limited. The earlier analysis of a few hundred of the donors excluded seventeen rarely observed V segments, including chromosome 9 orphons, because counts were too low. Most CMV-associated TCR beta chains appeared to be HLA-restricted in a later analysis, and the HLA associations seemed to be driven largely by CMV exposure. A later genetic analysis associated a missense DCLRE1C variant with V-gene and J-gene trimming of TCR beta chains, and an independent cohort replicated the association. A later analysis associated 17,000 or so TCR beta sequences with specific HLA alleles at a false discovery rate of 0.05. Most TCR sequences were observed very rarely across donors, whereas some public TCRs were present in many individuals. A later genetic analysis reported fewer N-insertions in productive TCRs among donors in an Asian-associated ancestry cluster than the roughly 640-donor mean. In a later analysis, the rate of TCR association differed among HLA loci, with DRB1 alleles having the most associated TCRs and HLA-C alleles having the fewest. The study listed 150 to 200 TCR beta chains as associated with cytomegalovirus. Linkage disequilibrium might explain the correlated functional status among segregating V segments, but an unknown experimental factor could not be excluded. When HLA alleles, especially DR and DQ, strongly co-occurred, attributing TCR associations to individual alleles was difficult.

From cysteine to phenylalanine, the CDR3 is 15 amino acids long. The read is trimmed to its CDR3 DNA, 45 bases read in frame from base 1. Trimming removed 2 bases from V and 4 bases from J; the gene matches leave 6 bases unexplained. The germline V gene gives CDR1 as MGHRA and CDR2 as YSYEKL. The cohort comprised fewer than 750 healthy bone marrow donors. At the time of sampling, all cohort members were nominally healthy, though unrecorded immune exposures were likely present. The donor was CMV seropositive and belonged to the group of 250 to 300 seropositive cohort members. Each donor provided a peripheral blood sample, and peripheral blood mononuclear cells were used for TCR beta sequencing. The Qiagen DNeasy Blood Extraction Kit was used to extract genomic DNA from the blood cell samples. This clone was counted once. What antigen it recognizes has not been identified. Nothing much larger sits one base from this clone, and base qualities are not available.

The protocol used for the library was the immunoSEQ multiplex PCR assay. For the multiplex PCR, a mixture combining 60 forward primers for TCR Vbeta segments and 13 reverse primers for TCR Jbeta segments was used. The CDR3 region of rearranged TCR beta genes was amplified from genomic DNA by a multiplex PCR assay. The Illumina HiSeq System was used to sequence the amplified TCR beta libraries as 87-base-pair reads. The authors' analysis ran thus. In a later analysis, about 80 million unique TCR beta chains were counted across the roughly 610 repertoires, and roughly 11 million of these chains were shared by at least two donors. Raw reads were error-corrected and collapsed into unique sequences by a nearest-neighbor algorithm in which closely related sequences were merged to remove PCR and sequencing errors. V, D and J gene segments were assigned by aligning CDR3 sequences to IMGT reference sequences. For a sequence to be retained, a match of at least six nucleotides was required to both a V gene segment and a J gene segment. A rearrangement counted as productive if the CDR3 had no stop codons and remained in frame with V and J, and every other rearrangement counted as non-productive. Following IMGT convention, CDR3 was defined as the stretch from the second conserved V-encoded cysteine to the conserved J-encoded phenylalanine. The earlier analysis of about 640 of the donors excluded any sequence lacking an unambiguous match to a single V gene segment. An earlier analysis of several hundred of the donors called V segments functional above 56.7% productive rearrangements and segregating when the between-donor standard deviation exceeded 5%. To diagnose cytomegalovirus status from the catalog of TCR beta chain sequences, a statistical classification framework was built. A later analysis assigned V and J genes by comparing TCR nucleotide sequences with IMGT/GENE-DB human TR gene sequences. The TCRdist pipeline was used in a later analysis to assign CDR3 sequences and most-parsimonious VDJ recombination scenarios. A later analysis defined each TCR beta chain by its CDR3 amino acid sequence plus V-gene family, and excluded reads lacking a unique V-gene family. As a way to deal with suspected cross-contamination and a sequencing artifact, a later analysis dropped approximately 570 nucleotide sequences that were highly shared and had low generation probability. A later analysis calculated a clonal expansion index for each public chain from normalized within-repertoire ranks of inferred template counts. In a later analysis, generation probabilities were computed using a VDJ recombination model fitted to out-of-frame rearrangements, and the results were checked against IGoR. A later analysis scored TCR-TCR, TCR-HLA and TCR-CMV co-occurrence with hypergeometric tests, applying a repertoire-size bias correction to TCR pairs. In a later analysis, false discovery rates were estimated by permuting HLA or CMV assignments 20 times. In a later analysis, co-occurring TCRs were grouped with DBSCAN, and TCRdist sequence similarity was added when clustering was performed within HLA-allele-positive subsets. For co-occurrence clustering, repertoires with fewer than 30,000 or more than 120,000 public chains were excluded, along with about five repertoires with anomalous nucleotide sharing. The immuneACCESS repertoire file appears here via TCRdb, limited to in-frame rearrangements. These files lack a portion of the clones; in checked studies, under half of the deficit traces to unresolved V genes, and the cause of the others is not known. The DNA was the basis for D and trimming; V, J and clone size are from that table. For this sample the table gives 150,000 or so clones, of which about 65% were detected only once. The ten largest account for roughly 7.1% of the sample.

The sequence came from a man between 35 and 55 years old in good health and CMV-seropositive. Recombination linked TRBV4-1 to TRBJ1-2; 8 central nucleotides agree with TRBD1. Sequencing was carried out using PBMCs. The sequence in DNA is TGCGCCAGCAGCCAACCGGACAGGGAGACCTATGGCTACACCTTC. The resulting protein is CASSQPDRETYGYTF.